This TCR beta chain appears in the sequencing data of a study of CD8 T cells in Susac syndrome. Both CD4+ and CD8+ T cells were negatively isolated, and TEMRA cells underwent FACS enrichment. The V gene lost 1 base and the J gene lost 8 bases, with 11 bases spanning the gap. This CDR3 is built from 13 residues. General study points: It was acknowledged by the study that relatively few individuals were included in its TCR sequencing and HLA analysis. The CD4+ T cell repertoire of patients with Susac syndrome showed no detectable clonal expansion.

A quantity of about 0.5 to 1 ug RNA underwent reverse transcription using random hexamers. The method of amplification for TCR beta CDR3 was immunoSEQ multiplex PCR, covering 54 Vbeta and 13 Jbeta. TCRdb reanalysed the immunoSEQ multiplex PCR reads using MiXCR and keeps one entry per CDR3 protein. The sample comprises about 150,000 distinct CDR3 sequences, approximately 95% of which are singletons, and 0.15% to 0.2% rests with the top ten. Note on this clonotype: As yet, its antigen is unknown.

The chain carries TRBV23-1 and TRBJ1-2, with D unresolved. TRBV23-1 counts as an open reading frame of uncertain function. The TCR originated in a human donor with Susac syndrome. Sequencing used CD4+ T cells from PBMCs. The CDR3 region has the DNA TGCGCCAGCAGTCAATGGTCCCAAGACGGCTACACCTTC. As protein: CASSQWSQDGYTF.